The clone carrying this T cell receptor beta chain was seen a few times. Its antigen is not identified. This specimen comes from a study of blood T cells in healthy people across ages. Whole-study findings and limits: Unsorted PBMCs blocked a conclusive comparison of naive and antigen-experienced cells.

Together with a sample-barcoded 5' primer, a J-beta primer mix was included in a second PCR lasting about 7 to 11 cycles. One entry per CDR3 protein, called by TCRdb with MiXCR from the 5' RACE reads. The table has around 500,000 distinct CDR3 sequences, less than 60% seen once. The ends were cut back, 5 bases at V and 5 bases at J, with 11 bases in the middle. Germline CDR1 and CDR2: LGHNA and YSLEER. This CDR3 has 13 residues. The source material was blood. The source of this sequence is an elderly man in good health. The chain couples TRBV4-3 to TRBJ2-3; D is ambiguous. The CDR3 coding sequence is TGCGCCAGCAGCTCCAGTGGTCAAGATACGCAGTATTTT. Its translation: CASSSSGQDTQYF.